The rows below give T cell receptor beta chains drawn from one sample of a study of blood T cell repertoires in COVID-19. Using immunoSEQ multiplex PCR, the repertoire was profiled, and TCRdb retains in-frame clones only, with some absent. The repertoire holds a few hundred thousand clones, approximately 84% seen once, with 5% to 7.5% in the top ten. Sequencing was done on a sample of PBMCs or T cells enriched from blood (not recorded which). These TCRs come from a woman between 45 and 60 years old who had been exposed to COVID-19. Each CDR3 is given with its conserved first and last residue. Each record gives: J gene, V gene, D gene, clone size, CDR3 DNA, CDR3 protein. A D gene is named only where the DNA matches it firmly. Some rows mark clone size as missing; the rest say once, few, many or name a class of expanded clone.

j_call: TRBJ1-2; v_call: TRBV5-1; d_call: -; clone_size: -; cdr3_nt: TGCGCCAGCAGCTTTTCTTTCGGGTCGGGGGGCTATGGCTACACCTTC; cdr3_aa: CASSFSFGSGGYGYTF
j_call: TRBJ1-5; v_call: TRBV6-5; d_call: TRBD1; clone_size: -; cdr3_nt: TGTGCCAGCAGTTGGGGACAGGGGAATCAGCCCCAGCATTTT; cdr3_aa: CASSWGQGNQPQHF
j_call: TRBJ2-3; v_call: TRBV3-1/TRBV3-2; d_call: TRBD2; clone_size: -; cdr3_nt: TGTGCCAGCAGCCCCCAACCACTAGCGGGGGGCCGGGGACACCGGTGGGCAGATACGCAGTATTTT; cdr3_aa: CASSPQPLAGGRGHRWADTQYF
j_call: TRBJ1-2; v_call: TRBV29-1; d_call: TRBD1; clone_size: few; cdr3_nt: TGCAGCGTTGAAGAACCCACAGGGGGGAGGGATGGCTACACCTTC; cdr3_aa: CSVEEPTGGRDGYTF
j_call: TRBJ1-4; v_call: TRBV25-1; d_call: -; clone_size: -; cdr3_nt: TGTGCCAGCAGTGACCCGGGACAAGGGGATGAAAAACTGTTTTTT; cdr3_aa: CASSDPGQGDEKLFF
j_call: TRBJ2-7; v_call: TRBV5-1; d_call: TRBD1; clone_size: -; cdr3_nt: TGCGCCAGCAGCCGGACAGGGAACTACGAGCAGTACTTC; cdr3_aa: CASSRTGNYEQYF
j_call: TRBJ2-1; v_call: TRBV7-9; d_call: -; clone_size: -; cdr3_nt: TGTGCCAGCAGCTTGGACAATTACAATGAGCAGTTCTTC; cdr3_aa: CASSLDNYNEQFF
j_call: TRBJ1-5; v_call: TRBV19; d_call: -; clone_size: -; cdr3_nt: TGTGCCAGTAGTATGGGTTTTTGGCGTTCGGGGCAGCCCCAGCATTTT; cdr3_aa: CASSMGFWRSGQPQHF
j_call: TRBJ1-1; v_call: TRBV18; d_call: -; clone_size: -; cdr3_nt: TGTGCCAGCTCACCAGGGGCACAGATGAACACTGAAGCTTTCTTT; cdr3_aa: CASSPGAQMNTEAFF
j_call: TRBJ1-5; v_call: TRBV6-2/TRBV6-3; d_call: TRBD1; clone_size: -; cdr3_nt: TGTGCCAGCAGTTTTAGCCAGGGGGACCAGCCCCAGCATTTT; cdr3_aa: CASSFSQGDQPQHF
j_call: TRBJ1-1; v_call: TRBV6-5; d_call: -; clone_size: -; cdr3_nt: TGTGCCAGCAGGACGTGGGAGACTGAAGCTTTCTTT; cdr3_aa: CASRTWETEAFF
j_call: TRBJ1-1; v_call: TRBV10-1; d_call: -; clone_size: -; cdr3_nt: TGCGCCAGCAGTTCCACAGGGAACACTGAAGCTTTCTTT; cdr3_aa: CASSSTGNTEAFF
j_call: TRBJ1-1; v_call: TRBV5-1; d_call: -; clone_size: few; cdr3_nt: TGCGCCAGCAGCTTAGGGGGACGGGAGAACACTGAAGCTTTCTTT; cdr3_aa: CASSLGGRENTEAFF
j_call: TRBJ2-1; v_call: TRBV7-3; d_call: -; clone_size: -; cdr3_nt: TGTGCCAGCAGCTCGGACAATGAGCAGTTCTTC; cdr3_aa: CASSSDNEQFF
j_call: TRBJ2-1; v_call: TRBV7-9; d_call: TRBD2; clone_size: -; cdr3_nt: TGTGCCAGCAGCTTGGGGGGGTTAAGTGGCAATGAGCAGTTCTTC; cdr3_aa: CASSLGGLSGNEQFF
j_call: TRBJ1-1; v_call: TRBV30; d_call: TRBD1; clone_size: -; cdr3_nt: TGTGCCTGGAGTAGAACAGGGGGAGAAGCTTTCTTT; cdr3_aa: CAWSRTGGEAFF
j_call: TRBJ1-6; v_call: TRBV19; d_call: TRBD1; clone_size: -; cdr3_nt: TGTGCCAGCAGACCGACAGGGCCCTTGGCACCCCTCCACTTT; cdr3_aa: CASRPTGPLAPLHF
j_call: TRBJ1-2; v_call: TRBV19; d_call: -; clone_size: -; cdr3_nt: TGTGCCAGTAGCGGGGGGCAGATAAGTGGCTACACCTTC; cdr3_aa: CASSGGQISGYTF
j_call: TRBJ2-1; v_call: TRBV11-1; d_call: TRBD2; clone_size: -; cdr3_nt: TGTGCCAGCAGCTTAGAAGTCGGGGGGGCCTACAATGAGCAGTTCTTC; cdr3_aa: CASSLEVGGAYNEQFF
j_call: TRBJ1-3; v_call: TRBV6-5; d_call: -; clone_size: -; cdr3_nt: TGTGCCAGCGAGACAGGCAAGGGAAACACCATATATTTT; cdr3_aa: CASETGKGNTIYF
j_call: TRBJ2-1; v_call: TRBV10-3; d_call: -; clone_size: few; cdr3_nt: TGTGCCATCAGTGACAGAGGGAATGAGCAGTTCTTC; cdr3_aa: CAISDRGNEQFF
j_call: TRBJ1-2; v_call: TRBV15; d_call: TRBD1; clone_size: -; cdr3_nt: TGTGCCACCAGCAGAGGATACCCGGGACAGGATGTGTATGGCTACACCTTC; cdr3_aa: CATSRGYPGQDVYGYTF
j_call: TRBJ1-3; v_call: TRBV18; d_call: -; clone_size: -; cdr3_nt: TGTGCCACCCGCGAGGGGGCTGGAAACACCATATATTTT; cdr3_aa: CATREGAGNTIYF
j_call: TRBJ1-1; v_call: TRBV10-3; d_call: -; clone_size: -; cdr3_nt: TGTGCCACTTCATCCTTTGAGATGAACACTGAAGCTTTCTTT; cdr3_aa: CATSSFEMNTEAFF
j_call: TRBJ1-1; v_call: TRBV5-1; d_call: -; clone_size: -; cdr3_nt: TGCGCCAGCAGCTTGGAGCGGTACACTGAAGCTTTCTTT; cdr3_aa: CASSLERYTEAFF
j_call: TRBJ2-5; v_call: TRBV19; d_call: -; clone_size: -; cdr3_nt: TGTGCCAGTAATCAGGGGCCTTTCGAGACCCAGTACTTC; cdr3_aa: CASNQGPFETQYF
j_call: TRBJ1-2; v_call: TRBV29-1; d_call: -; clone_size: -; cdr3_nt: TGCAGCGTTAACGCCATGCGTGACTACACCTTC; cdr3_aa: CSVNAMRDYTF
j_call: TRBJ1-5; v_call: TRBV7-8; d_call: -; clone_size: many; cdr3_nt: TGTGCCAGCAGCTTAACAGGGTACGCAGCCCAGCATTTT; cdr3_aa: CASSLTGYAAQHF
j_call: TRBJ1-1; v_call: TRBV10-3; d_call: TRBD1; clone_size: -; cdr3_nt: TGTGCCATCAGTGAGCCCCCGGGACAGCTGAACACTGAAGCTTTCTTT; cdr3_aa: CAISEPPGQLNTEAFF
j_call: TRBJ1-1; v_call: TRBV29-1; d_call: -; clone_size: few; cdr3_nt: TGCAGCGTTGTTCGGGGGAACACTGAAGCTTTCTTT; cdr3_aa: CSVVRGNTEAFF
j_call: TRBJ2-3; v_call: TRBV19; d_call: TRBD2; clone_size: -; cdr3_nt: TGTGCCTCCAACGGGGGGGCCGCAGATACGCAGTATTTT; cdr3_aa: CASNGGAADTQYF
j_call: TRBJ2-2; v_call: TRBV19; d_call: TRBD2; clone_size: -; cdr3_nt: TGTGCCAGTAGTGCCCGGACTAGCGGGGTGAACACCGGGGAGCTGTTTTTT; cdr3_aa: CASSARTSGVNTGELFF
j_call: TRBJ1-4; v_call: TRBV29-1; d_call: TRBD1; clone_size: once; cdr3_nt: TGCAGCGCCCGGGACAGGGGTAGAGAAAAACTGTTTTTT; cdr3_aa: CSARDRGREKLFF
j_call: TRBJ1-3; v_call: TRBV11-3; d_call: TRBD1; clone_size: few; cdr3_nt: TGTGCCAGCAGTCCAGGACAGGGTCCTGGAAACACCATATATTTT; cdr3_aa: CASSPGQGPGNTIYF
j_call: TRBJ2-3; v_call: TRBV9; d_call: TRBD2; clone_size: -; cdr3_nt: TGTGCCAGCAGCGCCCGGGACCTAGCGGGGGGAGGCACAGATACGCAGTATTTT; cdr3_aa: CASSARDLAGGGTDTQYF
j_call: TRBJ1-1; v_call: TRBV27; d_call: -; clone_size: -; cdr3_nt: TGTGCCAGCAGTGTTGCGACTGCGAACACTGAAGCTTTCTTT; cdr3_aa: CASSVATANTEAFF
j_call: TRBJ1-1; v_call: TRBV7-9; d_call: -; clone_size: -; cdr3_nt: TGTGCCAGCAGTGAAGTCCGGGGTGAAGCTTTCTTT; cdr3_aa: CASSEVRGEAFF
j_call: TRBJ1-4; v_call: TRBV7-2; d_call: TRBD1; clone_size: -; cdr3_nt: TGTGCCAGCATCGAGACAGGGGGGACGACCCAACTGTTTTTT; cdr3_aa: CASIETGGTTQLFF
j_call: TRBJ1-2; v_call: TRBV6-1; d_call: -; clone_size: -; cdr3_nt: TGTGCCAGCAGTGAATACAGTAACTATGGCTACACCTTC; cdr3_aa: CASSEYSNYGYTF
j_call: TRBJ2-1; v_call: TRBV27; d_call: TRBD2; clone_size: -; cdr3_nt: TGTGCCAGCGGACTAGCGGGGGGTTACAATGAGCAGTTCTTC; cdr3_aa: CASGLAGGYNEQFF